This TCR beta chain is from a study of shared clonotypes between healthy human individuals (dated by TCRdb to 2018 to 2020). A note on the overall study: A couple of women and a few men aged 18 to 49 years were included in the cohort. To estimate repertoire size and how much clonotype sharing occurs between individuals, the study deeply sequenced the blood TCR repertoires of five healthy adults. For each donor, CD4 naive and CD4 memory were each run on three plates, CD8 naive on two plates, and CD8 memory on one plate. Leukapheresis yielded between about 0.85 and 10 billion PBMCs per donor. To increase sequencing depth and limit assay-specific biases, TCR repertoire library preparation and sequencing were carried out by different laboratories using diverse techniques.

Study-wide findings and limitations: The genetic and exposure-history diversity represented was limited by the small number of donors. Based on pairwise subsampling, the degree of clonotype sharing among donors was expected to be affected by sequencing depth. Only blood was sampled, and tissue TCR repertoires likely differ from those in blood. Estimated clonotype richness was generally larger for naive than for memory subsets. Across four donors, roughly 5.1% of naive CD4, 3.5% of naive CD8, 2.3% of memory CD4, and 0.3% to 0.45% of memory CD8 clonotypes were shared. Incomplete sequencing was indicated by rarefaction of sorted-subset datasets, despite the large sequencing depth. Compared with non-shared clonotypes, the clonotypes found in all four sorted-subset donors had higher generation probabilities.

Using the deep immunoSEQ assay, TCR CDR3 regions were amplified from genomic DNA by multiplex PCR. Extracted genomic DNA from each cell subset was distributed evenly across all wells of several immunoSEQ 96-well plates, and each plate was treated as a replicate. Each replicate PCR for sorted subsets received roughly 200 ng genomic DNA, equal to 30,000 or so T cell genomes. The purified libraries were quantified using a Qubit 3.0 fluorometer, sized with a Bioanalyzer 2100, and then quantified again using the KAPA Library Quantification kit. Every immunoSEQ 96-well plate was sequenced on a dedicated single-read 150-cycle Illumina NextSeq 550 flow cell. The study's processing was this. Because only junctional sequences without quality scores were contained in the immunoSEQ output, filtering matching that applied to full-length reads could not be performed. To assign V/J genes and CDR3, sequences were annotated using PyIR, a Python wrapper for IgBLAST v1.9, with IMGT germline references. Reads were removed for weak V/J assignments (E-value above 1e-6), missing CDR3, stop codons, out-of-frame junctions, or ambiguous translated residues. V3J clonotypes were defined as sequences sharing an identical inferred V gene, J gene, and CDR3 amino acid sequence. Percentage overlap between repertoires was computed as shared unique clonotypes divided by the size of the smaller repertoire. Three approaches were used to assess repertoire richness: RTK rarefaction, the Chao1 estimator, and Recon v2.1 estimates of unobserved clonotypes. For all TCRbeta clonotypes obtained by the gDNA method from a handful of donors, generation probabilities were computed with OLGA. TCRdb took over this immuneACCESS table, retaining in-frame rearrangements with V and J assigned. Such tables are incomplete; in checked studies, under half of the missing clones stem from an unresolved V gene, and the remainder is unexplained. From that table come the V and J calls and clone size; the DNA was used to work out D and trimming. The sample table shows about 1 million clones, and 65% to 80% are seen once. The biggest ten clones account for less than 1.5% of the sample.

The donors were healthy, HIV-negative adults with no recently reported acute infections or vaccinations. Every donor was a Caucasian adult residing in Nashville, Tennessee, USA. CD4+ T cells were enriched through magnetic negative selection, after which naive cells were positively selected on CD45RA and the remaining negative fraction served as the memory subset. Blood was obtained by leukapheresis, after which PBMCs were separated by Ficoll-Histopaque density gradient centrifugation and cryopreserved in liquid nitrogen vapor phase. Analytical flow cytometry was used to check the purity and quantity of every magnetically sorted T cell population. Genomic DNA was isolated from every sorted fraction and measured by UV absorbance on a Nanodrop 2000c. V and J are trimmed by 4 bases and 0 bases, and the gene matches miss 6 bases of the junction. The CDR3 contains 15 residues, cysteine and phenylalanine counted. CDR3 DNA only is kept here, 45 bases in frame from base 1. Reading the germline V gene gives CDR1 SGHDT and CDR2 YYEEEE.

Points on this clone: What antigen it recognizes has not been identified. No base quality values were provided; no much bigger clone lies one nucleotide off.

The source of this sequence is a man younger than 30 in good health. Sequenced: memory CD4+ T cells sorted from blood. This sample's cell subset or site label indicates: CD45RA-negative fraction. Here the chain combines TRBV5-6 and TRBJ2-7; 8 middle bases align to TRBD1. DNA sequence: TGTGCCAGCAGCATCACAGGGGGAAGCTCCTACGAGCAGTACTTC. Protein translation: CASSITGGSSYEQYF. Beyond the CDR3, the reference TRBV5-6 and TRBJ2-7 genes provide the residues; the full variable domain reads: DAGVTQSPTHLIKTRGQQVTLRCSPKSGHDTVSWYQQALGQGPQFIFQYYEEEERQRGNFPDRFSGHQFPNYSSELNVNALLLGDSALYLCASSITGGSSYEQYFGPGTRLTVT.